Listed here is a single T cell receptor beta chain. Within the sample, other DNA sequences also encode this same CDR3. The data derive from a study of blood T cell repertoires in COVID-19. Study summary: Collection of acute and convalescent COVID-19 samples took place in the United States, Italy and Spain.

The protocol was immunoSEQ multiplex PCR, while the TCRdb copy is restricted to in-frame clones and leaves out a portion. The profile covers about 350,000 clones, with roughly 87% appearing a single time and 1% taken by the ten largest. The CDR3 is 14 amino acids. Germline CDR1 LNHDA, CDR2 SQIVND (reference sequence). With V trimmed by 6 bases and J by 2 bases, 6 bases remained unmatched. Cohorts were based on clinical histories the participants reported. The V gene is TRBV19, the J gene TRBJ2-7, with 8 positions matching TRBD1. Sequenced: PBMCs or T cells enriched from blood (not recorded which). This receptor was obtained from a woman under 40 who had recovered from COVID-19. The CDR3 sequence: CASRRGTGTYEQYF. CDR3 bases: TGTGCCAGTAGAAGAGGGACAGGTACCTACGAGCAGTACTTC.